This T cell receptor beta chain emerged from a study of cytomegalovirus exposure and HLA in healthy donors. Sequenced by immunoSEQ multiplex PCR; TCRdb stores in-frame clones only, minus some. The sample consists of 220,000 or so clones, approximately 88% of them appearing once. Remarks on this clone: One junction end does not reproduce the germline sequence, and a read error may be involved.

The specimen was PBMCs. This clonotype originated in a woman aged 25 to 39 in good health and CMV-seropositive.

CDR3 in DNA: TGCGCCAGCAGCCCCATAATACAGACAGATCCCCCGATCTTC. Its protein is CASSPIIQTDPPIF. This chain joins TRBV4-1 and TRBJ2-1; the D gene is possibly TRBD1 (5 bases). The germline V gene encodes CDR1 MGHRA and CDR2 YSYEKL. The CDR3 covers 14 residues.